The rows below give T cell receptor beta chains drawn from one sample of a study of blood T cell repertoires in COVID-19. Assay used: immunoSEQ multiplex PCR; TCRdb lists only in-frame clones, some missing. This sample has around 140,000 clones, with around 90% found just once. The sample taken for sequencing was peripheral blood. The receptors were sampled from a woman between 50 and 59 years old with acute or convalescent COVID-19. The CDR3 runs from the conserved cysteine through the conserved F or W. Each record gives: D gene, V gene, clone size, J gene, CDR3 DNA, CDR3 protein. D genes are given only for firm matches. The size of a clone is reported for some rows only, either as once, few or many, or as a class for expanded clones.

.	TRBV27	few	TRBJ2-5	TGTGCCAGCAGTTATTTGACAGGCGACCAAGAGACCCAGTACTTC	CASSYLTGDQETQYF
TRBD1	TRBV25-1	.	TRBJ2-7	TGTGCCAGCAGTGCCGGGACAGGGACCGAGCAGTACTTC	CASSAGTGTEQYF
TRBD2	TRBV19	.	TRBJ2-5	TGTGCCAGCAGTTATACTAGCGAGCAGACCCAGTACTTC	CASSYTSEQTQYF
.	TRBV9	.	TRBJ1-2	TGTGCCAGCAGCCCCCGGGGGAGGACGGAGAACTATGGCTACACCTTC	CASSPRGRTENYGYTF
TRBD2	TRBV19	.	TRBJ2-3	TGTGCCAGTCGACTAGCGGGACGTTTTGCAGATACGCAGTATTTT	CASRLAGRFADTQYF
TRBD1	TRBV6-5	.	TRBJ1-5	TGTGCCAGCAGTAACAGGGGATCGGGCAATCAGCCCCAGCATTTT	CASSNRGSGNQPQHF
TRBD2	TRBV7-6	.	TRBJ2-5	TGTGCCAGCAGCAGACTCCTAGCGGGAGTAGGGACGGAGACCCAGTACTTC	CASSRLLAGVGTETQYF
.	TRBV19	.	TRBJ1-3	TGTGCCAGTAGCCTCAGGGGACCTGGAAACACCATATATTTT	CASSLRGPGNTIYF
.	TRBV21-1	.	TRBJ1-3	TGTGCCAGCAGCAAAGATGAGGGTGGCTCTGGAAACACCATATATTTT	CASSKDEGGSGNTIYF
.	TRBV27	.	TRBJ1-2	TGTGCCAGCAGTCCTAAATTGGGGGAGGATGGCTACACCTTC	CASSPKLGEDGYTF
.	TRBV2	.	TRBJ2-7	TGTGCCAGCACAAGCACCGGGGGCGGGAGCTCCTACGAGCAGTACTTC	CASTSTGGGSSYEQYF
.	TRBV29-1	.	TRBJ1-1	TGCAGCGTTGAATCGGTTCTGAACACTGAAGCTTTCTTT	CSVESVLNTEAFF
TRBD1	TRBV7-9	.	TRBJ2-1	TGTGCCAGCAGCTTAGGGGCTGGGGACAGTGGGTTCTTC	CASSLGAGDSGFF
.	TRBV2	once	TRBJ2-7	TGTGCCAGCAGTCCGCACGGGAGCTCCTACGAGCAGTACTTC	CASSPHGSSYEQYF
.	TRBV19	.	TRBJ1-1	TGTGCCAGTAGGTCGGGGAGGAACACTGAAGCTTTCTTT	CASRSGRNTEAFF
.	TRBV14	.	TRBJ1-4	TGTGCCAGCAGCCAACCAGGAAATGAAAAACTGTTTTTT	CASSQPGNEKLFF
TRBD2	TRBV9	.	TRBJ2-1	TGTGCCAGCAGCGTAGGGCCGGCTAGCGGCCCTTACAATGAGCAGTTCTTC	CASSVGPASGPYNEQFF
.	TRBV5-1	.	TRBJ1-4	TGCGCCAGCCATCTGGGGGGAAATGAAAAACTGTTTTTT	CASHLGGNEKLFF